The next 15 T cell receptor beta chains were all read from a single sample in a study of human T cells and chemical hapten exposure. TCRdb independently ran MiXCR on the RACE reads; one entry per CDR3 protein. This sample has 45,000 to 60,000 distinct CDR3 sequences, with approximately 9.3% found just once. Described time point: patch test 1, 2 weeks after DPC sensitization. Noted treatment: therapeutic diphenylcyclopropenone sensitization with weekly scalp DPC. The specimen was whole blood, collected in connection with sensitization to the hapten diphenylcyclopropenone (DPC). The receptors here all came from a woman between 35 and 50 years old with alopecia areata. Some clones in this sample may be carry-over from other donors' samples.

CDR3 DNA: TGCGCCAGCAGTGCTCAGTACACCGGGGAGCTGTTTTTT. Its protein is CASSAQYTGELFF. The V and J genes are TRBV10-2 and TRBJ2-2; D is uncertain. Per the germline V gene, CDR1 is WSHSY and CDR2 is SAAADI. The CDR3 is 13 amino acids. Deletions cut 4 bases from V and 3 bases from J, with 6 bases between.

This clonotype was observed many times. The V call is TRBV29-1, the J call TRBJ1-2, with 7 bases identical to TRBD1. Germline CDR1 is SQVTM and CDR2 is ANQGSEA. The V and J ends lost 4 bases and 4 bases, in that order; junction bases with no gene match: 6. This CDR3 has 13 residues. CDR3 nucleotides: TGCAGCGTTGGACTCCCAGGGGGCTATGGCTACACCTTC. As protein: CSVGLPGGYGYTF.

This clonotype was observed at least ten times. The chain combines TRBV29-1 with TRBJ2-5; TRBD1 matches at 10 bases. Germline CDR1 SQVTM, CDR2 ANQGSEA. This CDR3 is built from 13 residues. With V trimmed by 6 bases and J by 5 bases, 6 bases remained unmatched. For the CDR3, the DNA is TGCAGCGTGATGACAGGGGGCGGGGAGACCCAGTACTTC. It encodes CSVMTGGGETQYF.

This clonotype was seen a handful of times. This could be a read error, since a much larger clone is one nucleotide away. The chain employs TRBV9 and TRBJ1-6, with 7 bases matching TRBD1. CDR1 is SGDLS, CDR2 YYNGEE, per germline. The CDR3 runs 17 residues. CDR3 nucleotides: TGTGCCAGCAGCGATGGGACAGTGGGGCCCTATAATTCACCCCTCAACTTT. Its protein is CASSDGTVGPYNSPLNF.

This clonotype was observed many times. This chain connects TRBV29-1 to TRBJ2-7, with D possibly matching TRBD1 (7 bases). This CDR3 region has 12 residues. CDR1 is SQVTM and CDR2 is ANQGSEA in the germline V gene. V was trimmed by 6 bases and J by 7 bases, leaving 16 bases between them. Written as DNA, the CDR3 is TGCAGCGTCGGGAGACAGGGCAGGGAGCAGTACTTC. Translated: CSVGRQGREQYF.

The table lists this clonotype with many counts. The chain links TRBV12-3 or TRBV12-4 to TRBJ2-2; TRBD2 agrees at 13 bases. With V trimmed by 5 bases and J by 5 bases, 2 bases remained unmatched. CDR3 length: 15 residues. CDR3 region: CASSPTSGGTGELFF. CDR3 sequence (DNA): TGTGCCAGCAGTCCGACTAGCGGGGGGACCGGGGAGCTGTTTTTT.

This clonotype was observed at least ten times. This chain connects TRBV2 to TRBJ2-4; D is unclear. CDR1 and CDR2 from the germline V gene are SNHLY and FYNNEI. V was clipped by 6 bases and J by 4 bases, with 10 bases between them. The CDR3 has 13 residues. CDR3 DNA sequence: TGTGCCAGCAGCACTGAATCGAAAAACATTCAGTACTTC. Amino acids: CASSTESKNIQYF. The entire variable domain, with the rest obtained from reference TRBV2 and TRBJ2-4, is as follows: EPEVTQTPSHQVTQMGQEVILRCVPISNHLYFYWYRQILGQKVEFLVSFYNNEISEKSEIFDDQFSVERPDGSNFTLKIRSTKLEDSAMYFCASSTESKNIQYFGAGTRLSVL.

The chain joins TRBV4-3 to TRBJ2-3; unclear D gene. CDR3 length: 12 residues. Germline V lookup: CDR1 LGHNA, CDR2 YSLEER. Trimming shortened V by 5 bases and J by 8 bases, and 11 bases separated the two germline ends. In DNA, the CDR3 is TGCGCCAGCAGCTCAGGACGTGGTACGCAGTATTTT. Encoded protein: CASSSGRGTQYF.

This clonotype appeared a few times. This chain joins TRBV7-2 and TRBJ2-3; D uncertain. Between the trimmed V and J ends, which lost 11 bases and 2 bases, there was a span of 8 bases. CDR3 length: 11 residues. The germline V gene encodes CDR1 SGHTA and CDR2 FQGNSA. CDR3 in DNA: TGTGCCTCAAGGGACACAGATACGCAGTATTTT. This gives the protein CASRDTDTQYF.

The gene calls are TRBV7-9 and TRBJ2-1; TRBD2 agrees at 10 bases. This CDR3 region has 17 residues. CDR1 and CDR2 (germline): SEHNR, FQNEAQ (reference sequence). J was trimmed by 5 bases and V by 4 bases; bases with no gene match: 11. CDR3 DNA: TGTGCCAGCAGCTCGCCTCTAGCGGGGGTTCAACACAATGAGCAGTTCTTC. Residues: CASSSPLAGVQHNEQFF.

The chain links TRBV18 to TRBJ2-1; 7 bases align to TRBD2. This CDR3 is built from 17 residues. CDR1 is KGHSH and CDR2 is LQKENI in the germline V gene. The ends lost 0 bases at V and 3 bases at J; junction bases unmatched: 8. The CDR3 nucleotides read TGTGCCAGCTCACCACCGGGTGGCGGGGGACTCTACAATGAGCAGTTCTTC. This gives the protein CASSPPGGGGLYNEQFF. Supplemented by reference TRBV18 and TRBJ2-1, the full variable domain reads NAGVMQNPRHLVRRRGQEARLRCSPMKGHSHVYWYRQLPEEGLKFMVYLQKENIIDESGMPKERFSAEFPKEGPSILRIQQVVRGDSAAYFCASSPPGGGGLYNEQFFGPGTRLTVL.

This clonotype has more than one count but fewer than ten. The chain recombines TRBV7-2 with TRBJ2-3, with 9 bases aligning to TRBD2. The V segment lost 5 bases and the J segment 4 bases; nucleotides outside the gene matches: 16. Germline V gene data show CDR1 as SGHTA and CDR2 as FQGNSA. The CDR3 totals 18 residues. CDR3 loop: CASSTRASGGFDADTQYF. The CDR3 DNA is TGTGCCAGCAGCACTCGCGCCAGCGGGGGGTTTGATGCAGATACGCAGTATTTT.

This clonotype was recorded many times. The J gene is TRBJ2-1, the V gene TRBV18, with 11 bases aligning to TRBD2. With V trimmed by 6 bases and J by 9 bases, 13 bases remained unmatched. CDR1 is KGHSH, CDR2 LQKENI, per germline. CDR3 length: 16 amino acids. The CDR3 DNA follows: TGTGCCAGCTCCCTGCAGACTAGCGGGGCTACTGGTGAGCAGTTCTTC. Residues: CASSLQTSGATGEQFF.

This clonotype has only a few counts. A read error may produce the germline difference seen at one junction end. The rearrangement uses TRBV5-1 and TRBJ1-2; D perhaps matches TRBD1 (5 bases). The CDR3 sequence is 18 residues long. CDR1 is SGHRS, CDR2 YFSETQ, per germline. As DNA, the CDR3 is TGTGCCAGCAGCCGGGGGATGTACGCGAGACACGCTAACTATGGCTACACCTTC. It is translated as CASSRGMYARHANYGYTF.

This clonotype was observed at least ten times. The chain has TRBV4-2 and TRBJ1-6; D is possibly TRBD1 (5 bases). Deletions cut 3 bases from V and 9 bases from J, with 15 bases between. Germline V CDR1 and CDR2: LGHNA, YNFKEQ. The CDR3 runs 15 residues. The CDR3 reads CASSQDQGATSPLHF. The CDR3 DNA is TGTGCCAGCAGCCAGGATCAGGGAGCTACTTCACCCCTCCACTTT.